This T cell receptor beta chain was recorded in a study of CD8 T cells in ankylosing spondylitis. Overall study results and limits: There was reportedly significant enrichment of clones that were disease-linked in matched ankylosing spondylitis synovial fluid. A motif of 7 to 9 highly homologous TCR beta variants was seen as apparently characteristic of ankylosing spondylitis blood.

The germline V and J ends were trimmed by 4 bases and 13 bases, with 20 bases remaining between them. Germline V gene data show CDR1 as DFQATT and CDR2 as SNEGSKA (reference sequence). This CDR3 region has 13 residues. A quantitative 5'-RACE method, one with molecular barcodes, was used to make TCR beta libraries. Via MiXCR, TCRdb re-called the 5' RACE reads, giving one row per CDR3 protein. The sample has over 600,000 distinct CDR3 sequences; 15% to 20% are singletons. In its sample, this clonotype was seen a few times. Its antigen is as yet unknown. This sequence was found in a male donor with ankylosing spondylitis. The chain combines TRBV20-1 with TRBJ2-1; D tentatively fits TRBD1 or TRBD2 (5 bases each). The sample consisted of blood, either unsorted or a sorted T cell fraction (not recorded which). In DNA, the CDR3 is TGCAGTGCTACATTAAACAACGGGGCCCTTCAGTTCTTC. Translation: CSATLNNGALQFF.